Included here is one TCR beta chain sequence, with context. The entry originates in a study of PD-L1 blockade in urothelial cancer. Study-level background: From 0 to 3 prior chemotherapy regimens had been given to the patients. The median T cell count in blood samples was 140,000 to 150,000. At 3 weeks (second dose) and 6 weeks after starting treatment, blood was analyzed.

Measured with immunoSEQ multiplex PCR; TCRdb has only the in-frame clones, and not every one. This repertoire shows about 120,000 clones, 80% to 90% found once; its top ten account for over 1.5%. Specified time point: peripheral blood 6 weeks after treatment start. The germline gives CDR1 KGHSH, CDR2 LQKENI. CDR3 length: 13 residues. V shed 5 bases and J shed 5 bases, with 10 bases lying between them. J is TRBJ1-5 and V is TRBV18; possible D gene TRBD1, 5 bases. This clonotype was sampled from a man aged 60 to 75 with urothelial cancer. The sequences come from PBMCs, collected around atezolizumab (anti-PD-L1) treatment. CDR3 sequence: CASSGRVDQPQHF. Written as DNA, the CDR3 is TGTGCCAGCTCAGGCAGGGTCGATCAGCCCCAGCATTTT. The whole variable domain, filled in from reference TRBV18 and TRBJ1-5, reads NAGVMQNPRHLVRRRGQEARLRCSPMKGHSHVYWYRQLPEEGLKFMVYLQKENIIDESGMPKERFSAEFPKEGPSILRIQQVVRGDSAAYFCASSGRVDQPQHFGDGTRLSIL.